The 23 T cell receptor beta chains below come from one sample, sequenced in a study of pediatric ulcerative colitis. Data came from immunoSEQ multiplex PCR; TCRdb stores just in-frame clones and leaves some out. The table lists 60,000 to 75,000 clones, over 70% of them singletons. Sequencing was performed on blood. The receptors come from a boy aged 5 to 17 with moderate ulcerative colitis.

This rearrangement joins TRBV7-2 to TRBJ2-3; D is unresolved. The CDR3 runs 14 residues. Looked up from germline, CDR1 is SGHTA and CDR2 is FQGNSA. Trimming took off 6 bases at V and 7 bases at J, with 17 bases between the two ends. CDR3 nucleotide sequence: TGTGCCAGCAGTCATACTGGAGCAGGAAATACGCAGTATTTT. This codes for CASSHTGAGNTQYF.

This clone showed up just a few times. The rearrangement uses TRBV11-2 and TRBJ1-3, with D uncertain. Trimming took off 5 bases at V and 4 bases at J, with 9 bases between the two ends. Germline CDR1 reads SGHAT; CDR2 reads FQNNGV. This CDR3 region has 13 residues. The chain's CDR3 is CASSRWLGNTIYF. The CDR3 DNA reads TGTGCCAGCAGCCGCTGGCTAGGAAACACCATATATTTT.

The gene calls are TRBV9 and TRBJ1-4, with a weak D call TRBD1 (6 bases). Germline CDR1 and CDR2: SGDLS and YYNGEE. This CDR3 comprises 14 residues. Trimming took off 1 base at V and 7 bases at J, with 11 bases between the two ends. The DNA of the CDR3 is TGTGCCAGCAGCGTAAGGGGGGGAAGTGAAAAACTGTTTTTT. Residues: CASSVRGGSEKLFF.

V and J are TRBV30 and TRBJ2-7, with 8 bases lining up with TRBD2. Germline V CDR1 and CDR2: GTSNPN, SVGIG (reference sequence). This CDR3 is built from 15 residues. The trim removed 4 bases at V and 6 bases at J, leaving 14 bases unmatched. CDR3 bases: TGTGCCTGGATTGGTAGCGGGATAACCCTCCGCGAGCAGTACTTC. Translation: CAWIGSGITLREQYF.

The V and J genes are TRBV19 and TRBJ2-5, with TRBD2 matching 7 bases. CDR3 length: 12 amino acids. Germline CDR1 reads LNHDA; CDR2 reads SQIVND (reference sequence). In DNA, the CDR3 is TGTGCTTCTAGCCCCGGGAGGGAGACCCAGTACTTC. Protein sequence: CASSPGRETQYF. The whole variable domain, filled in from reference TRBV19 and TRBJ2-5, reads DGGITQSPKYLFRKEGQNVTLSCEQNLNHDAMYWYRQDPGQGLRLIYYSQIVNDFQKGDIAEGYSVSREKKESFPLTVTSAQKNPTAFYLCASSPGRETQYFGPGTRLLVL.

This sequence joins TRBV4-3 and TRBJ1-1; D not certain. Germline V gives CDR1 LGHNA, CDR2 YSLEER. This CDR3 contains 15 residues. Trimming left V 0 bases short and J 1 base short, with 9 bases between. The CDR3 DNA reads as TGCGCCAGCAGCCAAGATGAAAAGGAGAACACTGAAGCTTTCTTT. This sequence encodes CASSQDEKENTEAFF.

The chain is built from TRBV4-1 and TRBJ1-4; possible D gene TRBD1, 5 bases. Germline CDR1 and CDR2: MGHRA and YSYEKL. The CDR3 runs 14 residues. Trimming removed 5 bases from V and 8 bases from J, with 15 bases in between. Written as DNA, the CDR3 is TGCGCCAGCAGCTCACCCGGGGGTTTGGAAAAACTGTTTTTT. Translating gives CASSSPGGLEKLFF.

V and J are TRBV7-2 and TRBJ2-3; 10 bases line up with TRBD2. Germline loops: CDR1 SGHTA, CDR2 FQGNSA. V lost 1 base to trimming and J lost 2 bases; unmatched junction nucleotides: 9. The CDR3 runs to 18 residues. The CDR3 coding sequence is TGTGCCAGCAGCTTAGTAATAGGTAGCGGGAGGTCCACAGATACGCAGTATTTT. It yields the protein CASSLVIGSGRSTDTQYF.

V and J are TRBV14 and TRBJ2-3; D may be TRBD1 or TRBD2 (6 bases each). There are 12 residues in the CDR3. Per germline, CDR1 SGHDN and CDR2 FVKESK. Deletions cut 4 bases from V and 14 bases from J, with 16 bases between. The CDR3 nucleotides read TGTGCCAGCAGCCTACTTGCAGGGGACTGGTATTTT. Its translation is CASSLLAGDWYF.

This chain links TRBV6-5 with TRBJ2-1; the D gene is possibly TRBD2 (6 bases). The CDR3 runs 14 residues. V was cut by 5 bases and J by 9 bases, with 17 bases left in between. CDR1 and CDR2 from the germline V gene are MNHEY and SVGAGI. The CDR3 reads CASSLGTARAEQFF. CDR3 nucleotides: TGTGCCAGCAGTCTCGGGACTGCCCGGGCTGAGCAGTTCTTC.

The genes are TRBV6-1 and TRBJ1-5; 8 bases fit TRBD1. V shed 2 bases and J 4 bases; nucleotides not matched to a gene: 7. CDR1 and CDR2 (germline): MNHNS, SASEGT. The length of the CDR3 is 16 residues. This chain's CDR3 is CASSESHRTGNQPQHF. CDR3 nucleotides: TGTGCCAGCAGTGAAAGTCACCGGACAGGGAATCAGCCCCAGCATTTT.

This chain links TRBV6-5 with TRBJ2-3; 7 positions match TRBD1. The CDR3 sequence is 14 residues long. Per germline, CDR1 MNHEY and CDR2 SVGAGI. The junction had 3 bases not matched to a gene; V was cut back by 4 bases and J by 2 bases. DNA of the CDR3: TGTGCCAGCAGTTTAGGGGGCCTCACAGATACGCAGTATTTT. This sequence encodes CASSLGGLTDTQYF.

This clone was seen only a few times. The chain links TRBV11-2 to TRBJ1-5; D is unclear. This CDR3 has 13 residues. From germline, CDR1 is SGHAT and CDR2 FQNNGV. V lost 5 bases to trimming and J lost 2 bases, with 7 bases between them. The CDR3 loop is CASSHSGNQPQHF. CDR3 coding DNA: TGTGCCAGCAGCCATTCCGGCAATCAGCCCCAGCATTTT.

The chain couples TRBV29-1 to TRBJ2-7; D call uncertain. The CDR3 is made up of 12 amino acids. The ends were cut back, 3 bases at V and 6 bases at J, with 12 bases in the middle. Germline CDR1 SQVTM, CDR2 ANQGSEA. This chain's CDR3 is CSVEVSAREQYF. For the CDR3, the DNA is TGCAGCGTTGAGGTGTCAGCGCGCGAGCAGTACTTC.

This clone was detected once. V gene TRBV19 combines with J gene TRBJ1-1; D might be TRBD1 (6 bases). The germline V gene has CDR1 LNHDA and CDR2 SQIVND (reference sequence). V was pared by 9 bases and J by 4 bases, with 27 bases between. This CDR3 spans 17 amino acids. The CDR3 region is CASRTAGTIILGTEAFF. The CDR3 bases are TGTGCCAGCCGGACCGCCGGGACAATCATCTTAGGCACTGAAGCTTTCTTT. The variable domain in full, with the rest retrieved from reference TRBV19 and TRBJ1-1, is DGGITQSPKYLFRKEGQNVTLSCEQNLNHDAMYWYRQDPGQGLRLIYYSQIVNDFQKGDIAEGYSVSREKKESFPLTVTSAQKNPTAFYLCASRTAGTIILGTEAFFGQGTRLTVV.

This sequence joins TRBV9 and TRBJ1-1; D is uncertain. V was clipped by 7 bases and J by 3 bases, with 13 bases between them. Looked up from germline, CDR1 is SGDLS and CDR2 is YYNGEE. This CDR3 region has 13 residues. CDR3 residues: CASGRALHTEAFF. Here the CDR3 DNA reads TGTGCCAGCGGACGGGCGCTGCACACTGAAGCTTTCTTT.

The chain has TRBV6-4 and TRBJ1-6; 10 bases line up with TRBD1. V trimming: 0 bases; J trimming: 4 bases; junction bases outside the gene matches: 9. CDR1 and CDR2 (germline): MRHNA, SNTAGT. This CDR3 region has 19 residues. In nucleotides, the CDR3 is TGTGCCAGCAGTGACTCGAGCCTGACAGGGGGCTTTTATAATTCACCCCTCCACTTT. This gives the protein CASSDSSLTGGFYNSPLHF.

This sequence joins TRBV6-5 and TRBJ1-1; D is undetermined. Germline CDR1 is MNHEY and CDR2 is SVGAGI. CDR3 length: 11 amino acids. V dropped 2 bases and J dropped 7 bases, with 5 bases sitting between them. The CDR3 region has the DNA TGTGCCAGCAGTTACGCCAGTGAAGCTTTCTTT. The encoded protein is CASSYASEAFF.

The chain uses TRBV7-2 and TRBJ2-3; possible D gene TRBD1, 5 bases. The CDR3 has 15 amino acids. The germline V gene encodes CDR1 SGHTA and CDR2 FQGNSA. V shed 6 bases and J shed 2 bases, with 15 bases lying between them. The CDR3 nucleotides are TGTGCCAGCAGTGCGCGGCAGGGCCCCACAGATACGCAGTATTTT. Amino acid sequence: CASSARQGPTDTQYF.

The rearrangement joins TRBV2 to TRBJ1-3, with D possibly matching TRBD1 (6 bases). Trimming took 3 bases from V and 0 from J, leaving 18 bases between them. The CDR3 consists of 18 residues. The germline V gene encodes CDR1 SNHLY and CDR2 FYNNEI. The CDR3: CASSDVGPGANSGNTIYF. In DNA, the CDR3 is TGTGCCAGCAGTGATGTCGGTCCAGGGGCGAACTCTGGAAACACCATATATTTT.

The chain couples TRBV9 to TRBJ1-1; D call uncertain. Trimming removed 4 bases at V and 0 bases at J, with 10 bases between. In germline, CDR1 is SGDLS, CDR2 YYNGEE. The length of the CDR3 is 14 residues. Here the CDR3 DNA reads TGTGCCAGCAGCACGAGGCGGGTGAACACTGAAGCTTTCTTT. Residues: CASSTRRVNTEAFF.

As DNA, the CDR3 is TGCGCCAGCAGTGGTGGGGCCGGTACTAGCGGTGAAGAGACCCAGTACTTC. Amino acids: CASSGGAGTSGEETQYF. J is TRBJ2-5 and V is TRBV10-1, with 8 nucleotides matching TRBD2. The CDR3 runs to 17 residues. The germline CDR1 and CDR2 sequences are WNHNN and SYGVQD (reference sequence). J lost 3 bases, V lost 4 bases, and 13 bases had no gene match.

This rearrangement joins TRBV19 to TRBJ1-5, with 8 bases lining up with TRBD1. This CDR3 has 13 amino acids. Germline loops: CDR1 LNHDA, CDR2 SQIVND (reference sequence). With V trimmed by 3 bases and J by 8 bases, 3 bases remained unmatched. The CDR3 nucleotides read TGTGCCAGTAGTATCGGACAGGGCGAGCCCCAGCATTTT. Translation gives CASSIGQGEPQHF.